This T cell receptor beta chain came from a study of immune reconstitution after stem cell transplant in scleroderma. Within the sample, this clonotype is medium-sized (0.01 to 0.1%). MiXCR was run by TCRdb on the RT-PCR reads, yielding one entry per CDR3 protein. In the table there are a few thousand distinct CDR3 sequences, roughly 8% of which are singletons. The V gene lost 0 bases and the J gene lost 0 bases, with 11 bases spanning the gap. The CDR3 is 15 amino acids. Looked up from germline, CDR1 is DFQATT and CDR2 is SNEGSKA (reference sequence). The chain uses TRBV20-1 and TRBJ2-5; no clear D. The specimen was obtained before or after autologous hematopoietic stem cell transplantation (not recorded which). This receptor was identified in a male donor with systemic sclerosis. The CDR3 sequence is CSARDLAANQETQYF. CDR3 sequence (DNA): TGCAGTGCTAGAGATTTGGCGGCCAACCAAGAGACCCAGTACTTC.